This T cell receptor beta chain was identified during a study of technical replicates of blood from a few donors. The table came from immunoSEQ multiplex PCR; TCRdb's copy has only in-frame clones and leaves some out. Here the sample spans about 83,000 clones, under 95% being singletons. The CDR3 totals 13 residues. Looked up from germline, CDR1 is MNHNS and CDR2 is SASEGT. V shed 3 bases and J shed 4 bases, with 10 bases lying between them. This clonotype was sampled from a human donor in good health. The chain employs TRBV6-1 and TRBJ2-7; D is undetermined. Input material: T cells isolated from PBMCs. The CDR3 bases are TGTGCCAGCAGTGAGCCCAGCGCGTACGAGCAGTACTTC. It yields the protein CASSEPSAYEQYF.